The 7 T cell receptor beta chains in this list originate from one sample, sequenced in a study of blood T cell repertoires in COVID-19. Only in-frame clones appear in the TCRdb table, and some are missing; sequencing was by immunoSEQ multiplex PCR. The repertoire has under 250,000 clones, roughly 82% of them found once; the top ten carry approximately 4.8%. The sequenced material came from peripheral blood. These receptor sequences come from a woman aged 65 to 85 with acute or convalescent COVID-19.

This clone was seen just once. The chain combines TRBV19 with TRBJ2-7; 10 bases map to TRBD1. Germline V gene data show CDR1 as LNHDA and CDR2 as SQIVND (reference sequence). The CDR3 has 15 amino acids. The V segment lost 7 bases and the J segment 4 bases; nucleotides outside the gene matches: 10. Here the CDR3 reads CASTPGTGALYEQYF. CDR3 nucleotides: TGTGCCAGTACCCCCGGGACAGGGGCCCTTTACGAGCAGTACTTC.

V usage is TRBV30 and J usage is TRBJ2-7; TRBD1 aligns across 9 bases. This CDR3 is built from 13 residues. Trimming removed 5 bases from V and 3 bases from J; junction bases left unmatched: 5. CDR1 is GTSNPN, CDR2 SVGIG, per germline (reference sequence). CDR3 bases: TGTGCCTGGGCTACAGGGGGCGGCTACGAGCAGTACTTC. Its translation is CAWATGGGYEQYF.

The V gene is TRBV10-1, the J gene TRBJ2-1, with 9 bases that match TRBD2. CDR1 and CDR2 (germline): WNHNN, SYGVQD (reference sequence). The V segment lost 3 bases and the J segment 5 bases; nucleotides outside the gene matches: 5. This CDR3 region has 15 residues. In nucleotides, the CDR3 is TGCGCCAGCAGTGATTTAGCGGGGGTAAACAATGAGCAGTTCTTC. Amino acid sequence: CASSDLAGVNNEQFF.

The CDR3 sequence: CASSQGRARTEDSNQPQHF. The CDR3 nucleotides are TGCGCCAGCAGCCAAGGTCGGGCAAGGACGGAGGATAGCAATCAGCCCCAGCATTTT. The V gene is TRBV4-1, the J gene TRBJ1-5; D remains unclear. The CDR3 runs 19 residues. V gave up 1 base and J gave up 0 bases, with 19 bases separating them. Per the germline V gene, CDR1 is MGHRA and CDR2 is YSYEKL.

This clone was counted a few times. The genes are TRBV5-6 and TRBJ1-2; weak D call: TRBD1 (5 bases). Trimming took off 4 bases at V and 8 bases at J, with 15 bases between the two ends. This CDR3 is 13 amino acids long. The germline gives CDR1 SGHDT, CDR2 YYEEEE. The CDR3 region is CASSPRGIGGYTF. CDR3 sequence (DNA): TGTGCCAGCAGCCCTAGGGGAATAGGAGGCTACACCTTC.

This chain connects TRBV24-1 to TRBJ2-3; 10 positions agree with TRBD2. Unmatched junction bases numbered 18, after V lost 4 bases and J lost 0 bases. The CDR3 loop spans 21 amino acids. Germline V gene sequence: CDR1 KGHDR, CDR2 SFDVKD. The DNA of the CDR3 is TGTGCCACCAGTGACCGCTCCCAAATCGCGAGGACTAGCGGTAGCACAGATACGCAGTATTTT. Its protein is CATSDRSQIARTSGSTDTQYF.

V and J are TRBV6-5 and TRBJ1-4, with D possibly matching TRBD1 (5 bases). V was trimmed by 5 bases and J by 5 bases, leaving 12 bases between them. This CDR3 comprises 14 residues. CDR1 MNHEY and CDR2 SVGAGI come from the germline V gene. CDR3 sequence (DNA): TGTGCCAGCAGTCGACAGAACGAGAATGAAAAACTGTTTTTT. Residues: CASSRQNENEKLFF.